This TCR beta chain comes out of a study of CD8+CD57+ T cells in acquired aplastic anemia. It was genomic DNA that served as the template for profiling TCR beta VDJ and CDR3. TCRdb passed the reads through MiXCR, listing each CDR3 protein once. The sample lists over 150,000 distinct CDR3 sequences; nearly 65% were seen once. Before being chosen for sequencing, patients had shown CD8+CD57+ cell expansion by flow cytometry. A severe acquired aplastic anemia diagnosis applied to all patients. This CDR3 is 15 amino acids long. Trimming took 5 bases from V and 0 from J, leaving 17 bases between them. Germline V gene sequence: CDR1 DFQATT, CDR2 SNEGSKA (reference sequence).

The clonotype comes from a human donor with aplastic anemia. The rearrangement uses TRBV20-1 and TRBJ2-7; possibly TRBD1 or TRBD2 for D (6 bases each). The sequenced material came from sorted CD4+, CD8+, or CD8+CD57+ T cells (not recorded which) from PBMCs. The CDR3 DNA follows: TGCAGTGCTGGGCCGGGGGCGGGGAGCTCCTACGAGCAGTACTTC. It yields the protein CSAGPGAGSSYEQYF.